Detailed here is one T cell receptor beta chain. Its antigen is undetermined. Isolation of PBMCs gave at least 7 million cells per sample. The sample comes from a study of blood T cells in healthy people across ages. Findings of the study overall: In older individuals, TCR beta diversity per million T cells was lower, falling roughly linearly with age.

A sample-barcoded 5' primer and a J-beta primer mix were used in a second PCR of about 7 to 11 cycles. From the 5' RACE reads, TCRdb called clonotypes with MiXCR, one entry per CDR3 protein. This table holds fewer than 1 million distinct CDR3 sequences, under 55% found once. The origin of this receptor is a man aged 60-69 years in good health. Sequenced input: blood.

CDR3 sequence reads: CASSYSSRRGGYGYTF. CDR3 DNA: TGTGCCAGCAGTTACTCGAGTCGACGTGGGGGCTATGGCTACACCTTC. This chain joins TRBV6-5 and TRBJ1-2; TRBD1 is a possible D gene (5 bases). V lost 0 bases to trimming and J lost 4 bases, with 15 bases between them. Germline assignment: CDR1 MNHEY and CDR2 SVGAGI. This CDR3 contains 16 residues.